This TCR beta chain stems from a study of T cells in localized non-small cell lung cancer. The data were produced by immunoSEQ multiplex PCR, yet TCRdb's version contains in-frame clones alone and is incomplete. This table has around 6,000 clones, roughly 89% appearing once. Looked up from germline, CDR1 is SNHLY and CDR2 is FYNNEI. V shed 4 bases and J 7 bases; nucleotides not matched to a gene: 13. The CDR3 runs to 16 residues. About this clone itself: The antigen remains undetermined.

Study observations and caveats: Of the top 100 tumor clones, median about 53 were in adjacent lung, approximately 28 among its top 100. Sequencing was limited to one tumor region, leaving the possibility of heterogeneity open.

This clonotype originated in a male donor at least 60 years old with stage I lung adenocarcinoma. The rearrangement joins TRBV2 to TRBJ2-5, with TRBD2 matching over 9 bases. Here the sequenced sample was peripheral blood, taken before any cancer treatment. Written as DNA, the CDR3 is TGTGCCAGCAGTGTGTATGGCGGGAGGGCCGGGGGGACCCAGTACTTC. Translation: CASSVYGGRAGGTQYF.